Detailed here is one T cell receptor beta chain. In the original analysis: For nucleated cells, counts were estimated from reference gene primer amplification. The protocol was immunoSEQ multiplex PCR, while the TCRdb copy is restricted to in-frame clones and leaves out a portion. V, J and clone size derive from that table, while D and trimming were established from the DNA sequence. Of 50,000 to 60,000 clones listed, 90% are singletons. The sample belongs to a study of blood T cell repertoires in COVID-19. Study-level background: The United States, Italy and Spain provided the acute and convalescent COVID-19 samples. T cells, B-cell-depleted T cells, or PBMCs provided the cDNA or gDNA that served as material.

The TCR originated in a woman at least 80 years old with acute or convalescent COVID-19. Sequencing input: peripheral blood.

The CDR3 nucleotides are TGTGCCTGGAGACCCCCGGGACAGGGGGCACAGGGGCAGCCCCAGCATTTT. Translation: CAWRPPGQGAQGQPQHF. The chain carries TRBV30 and TRBJ1-5; TRBD1 matches 12 bases. The CDR3 has 17 residues. The germline V gene has CDR1 GTSNPN and CDR2 SVGIG (reference sequence). After removal of 3 bases from V and 7 bases from J, the junction contained 13 bases not matched to a gene.